The 14 T cell receptor beta chains in this list originate from one sample, sequenced in a study of cytomegalovirus exposure and HLA in healthy donors. In the PCR, 60 Vbeta and 13 Jbeta primers were used. The repertoire was sequenced with immunoSEQ multiplex PCR; TCRdb's copy has only in-frame clones and lacks some. The sample carries 60,000 to 65,000 clones, roughly 77% recorded once. The source material was PBMCs. All receptors derive from a woman aged 40 to 50 in good health and CMV-seropositive.

This clone came up once. J is TRBJ1-5 and V is TRBV7-3; 11 nucleotides align to TRBD1. The CDR3 loop spans 17 amino acids. Germline lookup yields CDR1 SGHTA and CDR2 FQGTGA. Trimming took 0 bases from V and 2 from J; bases not matched to a gene: 3. The CDR3 sequence: CASSLTRTGGGNQPQHF. CDR3 sequence (DNA): TGTGCCAGCAGCTTAACCAGGACAGGGGGCGGCAATCAGCCCCAGCATTTT.

This clone is a singleton in its sample. This rearrangement joins TRBV28 to TRBJ2-7, with D possibly TRBD2 on 5 matching bases. Germline CDR1 is MDHEN and CDR2 is SYDVKM. V was trimmed by 6 bases and J by 1 base, leaving 13 bases between them. The CDR3 is made up of 14 amino acids. The CDR3: CASSPLPGSYEQYF. The CDR3 bases are TGTGCCAGCAGCCCACTCCCGGGGTCCTACGAGCAGTACTTC.

Many counts were recorded for this clone. The chain is built from TRBV5-4 and TRBJ2-3; 16 nucleotides line up with TRBD2. V lost 4 bases, J lost 1 base, and 9 bases stayed unmatched. This CDR3 is 19 amino acids long. Germline values: CDR1 SGHNT, CDR2 YYREEE (reference sequence). The CDR3 is CASSPEGLAGGYGTDTQYF. Written as DNA, the CDR3 is TGTGCCAGCAGCCCGGAGGGACTAGCGGGGGGGTATGGCACAGATACGCAGTATTTT.

The rearrangement joins TRBV11-2 to TRBJ2-3, with a tentative D call TRBD2 (6 bases). The V gene's germline CDR1 is SGHAT and CDR2 FQNNGV. The V end lost 4 bases, the J end lost 5 bases, and 13 bases lay between the germline ends. This CDR3 has 14 residues. The CDR3 sequence is CASSSRDSLDTQYF. DNA of the CDR3: TGTGCCAGCAGCTCCAGGGACTCCCTAGATACGCAGTATTTT.

The chain has TRBV18 and TRBJ1-3; D unclear. This CDR3 spans 14 amino acids. Germline lookup yields CDR1 KGHSH and CDR2 LQKENI. V gave up 2 bases and J gave up 8 bases, with 13 bases separating them. This CDR3 reads CASSPAFEEDTIYF. DNA of the CDR3: TGTGCCAGCTCACCAGCTTTTGAGGAGGACACCATATATTTT.

V gene TRBV9 combines with J gene TRBJ2-1; 8 bases are shared with TRBD2. CDR1 is SGDLS, CDR2 YYNGEE, per germline. V trimming: 2 bases; J trimming: 4 bases; junction bases outside the gene matches: 5. CDR3 length: 15 amino acids. The chain's CDR3 is CASSVPGGPYNEQFF. The CDR3 DNA reads as TGTGCCAGCAGCGTCCCGGGGGGGCCATACAATGAGCAGTTCTTC.

This clone has a single count. J is TRBJ1-6 and V is TRBV4-2, with a tentative D call TRBD1 (6 bases). CDR1 LGHNA and CDR2 YNFKEQ come from the germline V gene. CDR3 length: 16 amino acids. The V gene lost 1 base and the J gene lost 10 bases, with 17 bases spanning the gap. The CDR3 bases are TGTGCCAGCAGCCAAGGGACGGACAGAGTGAAATCACCCCTCCACTTT. Translating it yields CASSQGTDRVKSPLHF.

The chain links TRBV30 to TRBJ2-7; TRBD2 aligns across 7 bases. J lost 3 bases, V lost 0 bases, and 11 bases had no gene match. The V gene's germline CDR1 is GTSNPN and CDR2 SVGIG (reference sequence). This CDR3 spans 16 amino acids. CDR3 sequence (DNA): TGTGCCTGGAGTGTACGGGTAGCAGGGAGGGGCTACGAGCAGTACTTC. Residues: CAWSVRVAGRGYEQYF.

The rearrangement links TRBV7-9 to TRBJ2-7, with D unresolved. Trimming left V 6 bases short and J 2 bases short, with 14 bases between. The CDR3 contains 14 residues. The germline V gene has CDR1 SEHNR and CDR2 FQNEAQ (reference sequence). DNA of the CDR3: TGTGCCAGCAGTCCCCGAGAGTCCGCCTACGAGCAGTACTTC. Translation: CASSPRESAYEQYF. Combining the CDR3 with reference TRBV7-9 and TRBJ2-7 gives the whole variable domain DTGVSQNPRHKITKRGQNVTFRCDPISEHNRLYWYRQTLGQGPEFLTYFQNEAQLEKSRLLSDRFSAERPKGSFSTLEIQRTEQGDSAMYLCASSPRESAYEQYFGPGTRLTVT.

Written as DNA, the CDR3 is TGTGCCAGCAGCGCTTTAGATCTTGACATCACTGAAGCTTTCTTT. Its protein product is CASSALDLDITEAFF. The chain recombines TRBV9 with TRBJ1-1; D gene unclear. V lost 3 bases to trimming and J lost 4 bases, with 16 bases between them. Germline V gives CDR1 SGDLS, CDR2 YYNGEE. The CDR3 loop spans 15 amino acids.

The chain is built from TRBV30 and TRBJ2-7; a possible D gene is TRBD1 (5 bases). The CDR3 runs 12 residues. Trimming pared 4 bases from V and 2 bases from J, leaving 9 bases between. CDR1 is GTSNPN and CDR2 is SVGIG in the germline V gene (reference sequence). The CDR3 bases are TGTGCCTGGAAAGGGGTTCCCTACGAGCAGTACTTC. Translation gives CAWKGVPYEQYF.

V is TRBV5-1 and J is TRBJ2-2, with D unclear. The CDR3 is 13 residues long. Trimming cost V 0 bases and J 7 bases, with 7 bases left between them. Germline V gene data show CDR1 as SGHRS and CDR2 as YFSETQ. This chain's CDR3 is CASSLVGGGELFF. CDR3 nucleotide sequence: TGCGCCAGCAGCTTGGTCGGTGGCGGGGAGCTGTTTTTT.

V usage is TRBV9 and J usage is TRBJ1-1; TRBD1 is a possible D gene (6 bases). The V gene's germline CDR1 is SGDLS and CDR2 YYNGEE. With 1 base removed from V and 6 bases from J, the gap between germline ends came to 16 bases. CDR3 length: 15 residues. CDR3 region: CASSVLQGHKAEAFF. DNA of the CDR3: TGTGCCAGCAGCGTACTACAGGGCCACAAGGCTGAAGCTTTCTTT.

The chain is built from TRBV4-1 and TRBJ2-7; 7 bases are shared with TRBD1. V lost 0 bases, J lost 5 bases, and 7 bases stayed unmatched. Germline CDR1 is MGHRA and CDR2 is YSYEKL. This CDR3 is built from 15 residues. The CDR3 nucleotides are TGCGCCAGCAGCCAAGATCAGAGGGGGCCAGACGAGCAGTACTTC. Amino acid sequence: CASSQDQRGPDEQYF.